This is a list of T cell receptor beta chains from one sample in a study of blood T cell repertoires in COVID-19. The repertoire was sequenced with immunoSEQ multiplex PCR; TCRdb's copy has only in-frame clones and lacks some. The table includes 150,000 to 200,000 clones, 81% detected once. Sequencing was done on a sample of peripheral blood. The receptors come from a human donor in a cohort sampled during active COVID-19. Both conserved end residues are part of each CDR3. A D gene is named only where the DNA matches it firmly. Size is omitted from some rows. Given values are once, few, many or a class for expanded clones.

clone_size: -
v_call: TRBV12-5
j_call: TRBJ1-1
d_call: -
cdr3_nt: TGTGCTACGATGTACTCGGAGAAAGCTTTCTTT
cdr3_aa: CATMYSEKAFF

clone_size: -
v_call: TRBV7-8
j_call: TRBJ2-7
d_call: -
cdr3_nt: TGTGCCAGCAGCTTGGGACAATGGAGCTCCTACGAGCAGTACTTC
cdr3_aa: CASSLGQWSSYEQYF

clone_size: once
v_call: TRBV24-1
j_call: TRBJ2-1
d_call: TRBD1
cdr3_nt: TGTGCCACCAGTGATTTTAAGGACAGGGGGAATGAGCAGTTCTTC
cdr3_aa: CATSDFKDRGNEQFF

clone_size: -
v_call: TRBV11-2
j_call: TRBJ1-1
d_call: TRBD1
cdr3_nt: TGTGCCAGCAGCCCCGGGACAGGGCTCAACACTGAAGCTTTCTTT
cdr3_aa: CASSPGTGLNTEAFF

clone_size: -
v_call: TRBV6-2/TRBV6-3
j_call: TRBJ1-5
d_call: -
cdr3_nt: TGTGCCAGCAGTTACGGGAGCAGAGAGCAGCCCCAGCATTTT
cdr3_aa: CASSYGSREQPQHF

clone_size: -
v_call: TRBV4-1
j_call: TRBJ2-3
d_call: -
cdr3_nt: TGCGCCAGCAGCCACTACAGGGACGGAACAGATACGCAGTATTTT
cdr3_aa: CASSHYRDGTDTQYF

clone_size: -
v_call: TRBV7-2
j_call: TRBJ1-2
d_call: TRBD1
cdr3_nt: TGTGCCAGCAGCTTGGGACAGAATAACTATGGCTACACCTTC
cdr3_aa: CASSLGQNNYGYTF

clone_size: -
v_call: TRBV19
j_call: TRBJ1-2
d_call: TRBD1
cdr3_nt: TGTGCCAGTAGTTATCTGGGACAGCTGCCAAGAGGCTACACCTTC
cdr3_aa: CASSYLGQLPRGYTF

clone_size: few
v_call: TRBV29-1
j_call: TRBJ2-7
d_call: -
cdr3_nt: TGCAGCGGCGGGACAGCCTCTGGAGAGCAGTACTTC
cdr3_aa: CSGGTASGEQYF

clone_size: -
v_call: TRBV11-2
j_call: TRBJ2-6
d_call: -
cdr3_nt: TGTGCCAGCAGCTTAGTTTCATCTGGGGCCAACGTCCTGACTTTC
cdr3_aa: CASSLVSSGANVLTF

clone_size: -
v_call: TRBV4-3
j_call: TRBJ2-1
d_call: -
cdr3_nt: TGCGCCAGCAGCCAAGGTCGGGAGTCCTACAATGAGCAGTTCTTC
cdr3_aa: CASSQGRESYNEQFF

clone_size: -
v_call: TRBV7-3
j_call: TRBJ1-1
d_call: -
cdr3_nt: TGTGCCAGCAGCTTGGGCGCGGGGACTGAAGCTTTCTTT
cdr3_aa: CASSLGAGTEAFF

clone_size: -
v_call: TRBV18
j_call: TRBJ2-3
d_call: -
cdr3_nt: TGTGCCAGCTCACCGCGCGACCCCCGGGGTACGCAGTATTTT
cdr3_aa: CASSPRDPRGTQYF

clone_size: -
v_call: TRBV18
j_call: TRBJ1-3
d_call: TRBD1
cdr3_nt: TGTGCCAGCTCACGGGACAGGGGTGGAAACACCATATATTTT
cdr3_aa: CASSRDRGGNTIYF

clone_size: once
v_call: TRBV6-5
j_call: TRBJ2-2
d_call: -
cdr3_nt: TGTGCCAGCAGTTACTCGACACAAAACACCGGGGAGCTGTTTTTT
cdr3_aa: CASSYSTQNTGELFF

clone_size: few
v_call: TRBV2
j_call: TRBJ2-7
d_call: TRBD2
cdr3_nt: TGTGCCAGCTGCAGGACTAGCGGGCTCGAGCAGTACTTC
cdr3_aa: CASCRTSGLEQYF